This T cell receptor beta chain was retrieved from a study of spatial heterogeneity in lung cancer. Looking at the study overall: Available follow-up PBMC samples, collected a median of about 25 months post-resection, were sequenced. Fewer alpha-chain than beta-chain sequences were consistently detected.

This CDR3 has 14 residues. The V gene end was trimmed by 5 bases and the J gene end by 5 bases; junction bases not matched to a gene: 11. CDR1 SQVTM and CDR2 ANQGSEA come from the germline V gene. Time point denoted: blood at routine non-recurrence follow-up after resection. Unsorted whole RNA from tumor, nontumor lung or frozen PBMC underwent sequencing. This clonotype is medium-sized. TCRdb re-called the 5' RACE reads through MiXCR, storing one row per CDR3 protein. This sample has 25,000 to 30,000 distinct CDR3 sequences, with 4.5% to 7.5% found just once. This clonotype originated in a male donor with early-stage non-small cell lung cancer. Material: PBMCs, obtained at follow-up. The V call is TRBV29-1, the J call TRBJ2-5, with TRBD1 identical over 7 bases. CDR3 coding DNA: TGCAGCGTTCCGGACGAGGGCAGGGGGGAGACCCAGTACTTC. It translates to CSVPDEGRGETQYF.